The 18 T cell receptor beta chains listed next were all sequenced from one sample in a study of beta chain features in type 1 diabetes. The isolated RNA, all of it, was reverse transcribed, so expressed TCRB transcripts were what got sequenced. TCRdb keeps only in-frame clones here, not all; method: immunoSEQ multiplex PCR. The profile shows about 230,000 clones, 9.6% of them singletons. The specimen was naive CD4+ T cells from blood. Receptors originate from a woman under 30 in good health.

This clone was found many times. The sample holds other DNA sequences that translate to the same CDR3. In nucleotides, the CDR3 is TGTGCCAGCAGCTTTACTTCAGATACGCAGTATTTT. This encodes CASSFTSDTQYF. The rearrangement joins TRBV7-9 to TRBJ2-3; D not resolved. In germline, CDR1 is SEHNR, CDR2 FQNEAQ (reference sequence). CDR3 length equals 12 residues. The V end was cut by 3 bases, the J end by 4 bases, with 5 bases between.

This clone has more than one count but fewer than ten. V is TRBV7-9 and J is TRBJ2-1; unclear D gene. This CDR3 is built from 12 residues. The ends were cut back, 7 bases at V and 8 bases at J, with 12 bases in the middle. Germline CDR1 and CDR2: SEHNR and FQNEAQ (reference sequence). DNA of the CDR3: TGTGCCAGCACCACGGTAGCCTATGAGCAGTTCTTC. Its translation is CASTTVAYEQFF.

This clone was seen only a few times. The chain couples TRBV13 to TRBJ1-3, with D maybe TRBD1 (6 bases). The V and J ends lost 8 bases and 3 bases respectively, with 14 bases between them. The CDR3 is 14 residues long. Germline values: CDR1 PRHDT, CDR2 FYEKMQ (reference sequence). CDR3 in DNA: TGTGCCAGCCTATCCCAGGGGTTTGGAAACACCATATATTTT. This translates into CASLSQGFGNTIYF.

This clone was detected only a few times. The gene calls are TRBV9 and TRBJ2-2; 8 bases map to TRBD1. The V segment lost 5 bases and the J segment 5 bases; nucleotides outside the gene matches: 5. CDR1 is SGDLS, CDR2 YYNGEE, per germline. The CDR3 is 14 amino acids. CDR3 sequence reads: CASRRTGMTGELFF. CDR3 in DNA: TGTGCCAGCAGACGGACAGGGATGACCGGGGAGCTGTTTTTT.

This clone was counted a few times. The chain uses TRBV5-1 and TRBJ2-5, with no clear D. CDR1 SGHRS and CDR2 YFSETQ come from the germline V gene. This CDR3 comprises 14 residues. V was pared by 2 bases and J by 1 base, with 9 bases between. The CDR3: CASSFGQFQETQYF. The CDR3 coding sequence is TGCGCCAGCAGCTTTGGGCAGTTCCAAGAGACCCAGTACTTC. The entire variable domain, with the rest obtained from reference TRBV5-1 and TRBJ2-5, is as follows: KAGVTQTPRYLIKTRGQQVTLSCSPISGHRSVSWYQQTPGQGLQFLFEYFSETQRNKGNFPGRFSGRQFSNSRSEMNVSTLELGDSALYLCASSFGQFQETQYFGPGTRLLVL.

This clone was seen more than once but under ten times. The chain carries TRBV6-5 and TRBJ2-6, with 7 bases that match TRBD1. From germline, CDR1 is MNHEY and CDR2 SVGAGI. The CDR3 has 15 residues. With 6 bases clipped from V and 4 bases from J, the junction kept 6 bases outside the gene matches. CDR3: CASSKQGPGANVLTF. CDR3 coding DNA: TGTGCCAGCAGCAAACAGGGGCCGGGGGCCAACGTCCTGACTTTC.

V and J are TRBV5-1 and TRBJ1-1; TRBD1 might be the D (5 bases). Deletions cut 0 bases from V and 8 bases from J, with 14 bases between. The CDR3 is 14 residues long. Germline-derived CDR1 and CDR2 are SGHRS and YFSETQ. The CDR3 protein is CASSLGTSSSEAFF. The DNA for the CDR3 is TGCGCCAGCAGCTTGGGGACAAGCTCTTCGGAAGCTTTCTTT.

The chain links TRBV10-3 to TRBJ2-3; TRBD1 might be the D (5 bases). Germline CDR1 and CDR2: ENHRY and SYGVKD. The length of the CDR3 is 13 residues. V lost 3 bases and J lost 2, with 6 bases in between. The CDR3 sequence: CAISDRATDTQYF. For the CDR3, the DNA is TGTGCCATCAGTGACAGGGCCACAGATACGCAGTATTTT.

This clone has more than one count but fewer than ten. The gene calls are TRBV19 and TRBJ2-7, with D possibly being TRBD1 (5 bases). The germline gives CDR1 LNHDA, CDR2 SQIVND (reference sequence). Trimming removed 5 bases at V and 6 bases at J, with 14 bases between. This CDR3 contains 13 residues. The CDR3 is CASSPGPTSEQYF. CDR3 coding DNA: TGTGCCAGTAGTCCAGGGCCGACCTCCGAGCAGTACTTC.

The sample holds a few counts of this clone. CDR3 DNA sequence: TGTGCCAGCAGCTTAGACGCGGGGAACGAGCAGTACTTC. It is translated as CASSLDAGNEQYF. The chain links TRBV11-3 to TRBJ2-7, with D possibly being TRBD2 (6 bases). The V end lost 0 bases, the J end lost 5 bases, and 8 bases lay between the germline ends. Germline CDR1 reads SGHNT; CDR2 reads YENEEA. The CDR3 sequence is 13 residues long. The variable domain in full, with the rest retrieved from reference TRBV11-3 and TRBJ2-7, is EAGVVQSPRYKIIEKKQPVAFWCNPISGHNTLYWYLQNLGQGPELLIRYENEEAVDDSQLPKDRFSAERLKGVDSTLKIQPAELGDSAVYLCASSLDAGNEQYFGPGTRLTVT.

The chain couples TRBV6-1 to TRBJ1-1; D is perhaps TRBD1 (6 bases). V lost 7 bases and J 0 bases, leaving 12 bases between the germline ends. The germline gives CDR1 MNHNS, CDR2 SASEGT. The CDR3 runs 14 residues. The CDR3, as DNA: TGTGCCAGCACCCCAGGGACACTGAACACTGAAGCTTTCTTT. Its protein product is CASTPGTLNTEAFF.

The V call is TRBV5-4, the J call TRBJ2-2, with TRBD2 matching 7 bases. Germline V gene sequence: CDR1 SGHNT, CDR2 YYREEE (reference sequence). V shed 4 bases, J shed 6 bases, and the junction held 12 bases outside the gene matches. CDR3 length: 16 amino acids. CDR3 sequence: CASSLGTTTTPGELFF. The DNA for the CDR3 is TGTGCCAGCAGCCTTGGGACTACTACTACACCCGGGGAGCTGTTTTTT.

This clone was seen more than once but under ten times. The chain recombines TRBV7-2 with TRBJ2-2; TRBD1 aligns across 8 bases. This CDR3 comprises 15 residues. The germline gives CDR1 SGHTA, CDR2 FQGNSA. Trimming cost V 2 bases and J 4 bases; bases outside gene matches: 3. The CDR3 loop is CASSLSGGSTGELFF. The CDR3, as DNA: TGTGCCAGCAGCTTATCAGGGGGCAGCACCGGGGAGCTGTTTTTT.

The rearrangement joins TRBV5-4 to TRBJ1-2; 12 positions match TRBD1. V dropped 3 bases and J dropped 6; count of bases not matched to a gene: 12. This CDR3 spans 17 amino acids. The germline gives CDR1 SGHNT, CDR2 YYREEE (reference sequence). CDR3 sequence reads: CASSSPGQGATSDGYTF. The CDR3 nucleotides read TGTGCCAGCAGCTCCCCGGGACAGGGGGCCACCAGCGATGGCTACACCTTC.

There are a few counts of this clone. CDR3 amino acids: CASSVGNSGGEETQYF. DNA for the CDR3: TGTGCCAGCAGCGTAGGGAATAGCGGGGGTGAAGAGACCCAGTACTTC. This rearrangement joins TRBV9 to TRBJ2-5, with 9 bases matching TRBD2. Unmatched junction bases numbered 6, after V lost 0 bases and J lost 3 bases. CDR1 and CDR2 from the germline V gene are SGDLS and YYNGEE. The CDR3 totals 16 residues.

There are a few counts of this clone. The V gene is TRBV30, the J gene TRBJ1-2, with a possible D match to TRBD1 (6 bases). CDR3 length equals 9 residues. V was pared by 6 bases and J by 11 bases, with 10 bases between. Per germline, CDR1 GTSNPN and CDR2 SVGIG (reference sequence). CDR3 bases: TGTGCCTGCTCGCAGGGGTACACCTTC. Protein sequence: CACSQGYTF.

This clone was observed a few times. The chain links TRBV5-6 to TRBJ2-5; D is perhaps TRBD2 (6 bases). Trimming cost V 0 bases and J 0 bases, with 18 bases left between them. Looked up from germline, CDR1 is SGHDT and CDR2 is YYEEEE. This CDR3 spans 18 amino acids. Written as DNA, the CDR3 is TGTGCCAGCAGCTTGGTCCCGGGAGATAAGTTGTACCAAGAGACCCAGTACTTC. It encodes CASSLVPGDKLYQETQYF.

The genes are TRBV4-3 and TRBJ2-5; D might be TRBD2 (6 bases). Per the germline V gene, CDR1 is LGHNA and CDR2 is YSLEER. This CDR3 is 13 amino acids long. V lost 4 bases and J lost 2, with 8 bases in between. CDR3 bases: TGCGCCAGCAGCCCCAGCGGGCAAGAGACCCAGTACTTC. Residues: CASSPSGQETQYF.